This T cell receptor beta chain is drawn from a study of chemoradiotherapy in HPV16-positive cancers. The study, taken as a whole, reports: HPV-specific T cells were functionally defined from only two HPV16-positive patients. Better recurrence-free survival went with HPV-responsive T-cell expansion in HPV16-positive patients. Candidate HPV-specific clones and E7-related TCR motifs grew in tumor during treatment.

The repertoire was sequenced with immunoSEQ multiplex PCR; TCRdb's copy has only in-frame clones and lacks some. The sample yields about 13,000 clones, about 85% seen once. Remarks on this clone: Antigen specificity is unknown.

Per germline, CDR1 MGHDK and CDR2 SYGVNS. The CDR3 totals 15 residues. The ends were cut back, 2 bases at V and 8 bases at J, with 15 bases in the middle. Sequencing used blood, obtained from a patient who underwent chemoradiotherapy. The clonotype was recovered from a human donor with HPV-associated anogenital cancer. The chain recombines TRBV25-1 with TRBJ1-4; D is perhaps TRBD1 (6 bases). The chain's CDR3 is CASSEVTGISEKLFF. CDR3 bases: TGTGCCAGCAGTGAAGTAACAGGGATTAGCGAAAAACTGTTTTTT.